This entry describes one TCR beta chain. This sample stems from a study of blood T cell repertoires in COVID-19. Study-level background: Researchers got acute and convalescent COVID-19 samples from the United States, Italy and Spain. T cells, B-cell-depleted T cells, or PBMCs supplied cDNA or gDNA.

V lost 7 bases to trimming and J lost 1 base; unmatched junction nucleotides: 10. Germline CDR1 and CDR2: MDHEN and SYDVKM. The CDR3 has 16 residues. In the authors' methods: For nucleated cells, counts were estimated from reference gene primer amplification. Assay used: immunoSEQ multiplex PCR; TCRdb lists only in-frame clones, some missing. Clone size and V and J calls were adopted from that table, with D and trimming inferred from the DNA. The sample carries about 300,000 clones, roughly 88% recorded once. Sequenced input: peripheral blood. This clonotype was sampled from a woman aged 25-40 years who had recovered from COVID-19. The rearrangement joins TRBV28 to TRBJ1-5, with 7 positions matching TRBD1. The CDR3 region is CASMSGTALSNQPQHF. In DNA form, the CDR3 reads TGTGCCAGCATGTCCGGGACAGCTCTAAGCAATCAGCCCCAGCATTTT. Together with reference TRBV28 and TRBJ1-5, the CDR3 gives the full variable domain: DVKVTQSSRYLVKRTGEKVFLECVQDMDHENMFWYRQDPGLGLRLIYFSYDVKMKEKGDIPEGYSVSREKKERFSLILESASTNQTSMYLCASMSGTALSNQPQHFGDGTRLSIL.